This T cell receptor beta chain was obtained from a study of T cells in Graves' hyperthyroidism and ophthalmopathy. This CDR3 contains 13 residues. With 5 bases removed from V and 5 bases from J, the gap between germline ends came to 13 bases. CDR1 is SGHRS and CDR2 is YFSETQ in the germline V gene. Researchers amplified the TCR beta CDR3 regions from RNA transcripts. A first-round RT-PCR of the TCR CDR3 used the HTBI primer set. TCRdb re-derived calls from the multiplex PCR reads in MiXCR, one entry per CDR3 protein. This table holds about 400,000 distinct CDR3 sequences, about a sixth found once. The TCR originated in a woman between 18 and 29 years old with Graves' hyperthyroidism. The specimen was blood. The chain carries TRBV5-1 and TRBJ1-2; TRBD1 might be the D (5 bases). The CDR3, as DNA: TGCGCCAGCAGGGACGGGACCTCGTATGGCTACACCTTC. The encoded protein is CASRDGTSYGYTF.